A single sample is the source of the 19 T cell receptor beta chains below, sequenced in a study of blood T cell repertoires in COVID-19. Sequencing used immunoSEQ multiplex PCR; TCRdb keeps in-frame clones, though not all of them. The profile shows 150,000 to 200,000 clones, approximately 86% of them singletons. The specimen was peripheral blood. The receptors shown here come from a man aged 35-49 years with active or convalescent COVID-19.

The V call is TRBV3-1 (or the pseudogene TRBV3-2), the J call TRBJ2-5; 9 nucleotides align to TRBD2. The CDR3 is 16 residues long. Germline CDR1 LGHDT, CDR2 YNNKEL (reference sequence). The trim removed 3 bases at V and 5 bases at J, leaving 10 bases unmatched. The CDR3 here is CASSHRIGTSFETQYF. As DNA, the CDR3 is TGTGCCAGCAGCCATCGCATCGGGACTAGCTTTGAGACCCAGTACTTC.

The chain employs TRBV4-2 and TRBJ1-1; D is ambiguous. The CDR3 has 13 amino acids. V was trimmed by 1 base and J by 11 bases, leaving 14 bases between them. Germline V gives CDR1 LGHNA, CDR2 YNFKEQ. The CDR3, as DNA: TGTGCCAGCAGCCAAGGATTCAGGCGTGGGGCTTTCTTT. This sequence encodes CASSQGFRRGAFF.

This sequence joins TRBV7-9 and TRBJ2-5, with no clear D. Germline CDR1 reads SEHNR; CDR2 reads FQNEAQ (reference sequence). Trimming stripped 1 base from V and 3 bases from J, with 9 bases between. The CDR3 sequence is 14 residues long. This chain's CDR3 is CASSLVVAEETQYF. The CDR3 DNA follows: TGTGCCAGCAGCTTAGTGGTGGCAGAAGAGACCCAGTACTTC.

The chain employs TRBV28 and TRBJ1-1; D remains unclear. The V end was cut by 10 bases, the J end by 2 bases, with 14 bases between. The CDR3 length is 13 residues. From germline, CDR1 is MDHEN and CDR2 SYDVKM. The CDR3 here is CATAMGVNTEAFF. The CDR3 DNA sequence: TGTGCCACTGCGATGGGCGTTAACACTGAAGCTTTCTTT.

The chain employs TRBV14 and TRBJ2-3, with D possibly matching TRBD2 (5 bases). V was shortened by 1 base and J by 5 bases, with 16 bases between the two germline ends. Germline V gives CDR1 SGHDN, CDR2 FVKESK. The CDR3 loop spans 16 amino acids. DNA of the CDR3: TGTGCCAGCAGCCAAGTTTCGGGGTGGTCAGGAGATACGCAGTATTTT. Its protein product is CASSQVSGWSGDTQYF.

V usage is TRBV2 and J usage is TRBJ1-5; the D gene is possibly TRBD1 (5 bases). Germline V CDR1 and CDR2: SNHLY, FYNNEI. The CDR3 sequence is 14 residues long. V was pared by 7 bases and J by 7 bases, with 17 bases between. The CDR3 DNA sequence: TGTGCCAGCAACGAGGACGGCGGGGGACAGCCCCAGCATTTT. Protein: CASNEDGGGQPQHF. The full variable domain, completed using reference TRBV2 and TRBJ1-5, is EPEVTQTPSHQVTQMGQEVILRCVPISNHLYFYWYRQILGQKVEFLVSFYNNEISEKSEIFDDQFSVERPDGSNFTLKIRSTKLEDSAMYFCASNEDGGGQPQHFGDGTRLSIL.

The chain couples TRBV5-1 to TRBJ2-7; tentative D call: TRBD1 (6 bases). V gave up 2 bases and J gave up 2 bases, with 14 bases separating them. The CDR3 runs 15 residues. The V gene's germline CDR1 is SGHRS and CDR2 YFSETQ. The CDR3 protein is CASSFGQMRPYEQYF. CDR3 DNA: TGCGCCAGCAGCTTCGGACAGATGAGGCCCTACGAGCAGTACTTC.

V usage is TRBV2 and J usage is TRBJ2-1; perhaps TRBD2 as D (7 bases). V shed 7 bases and J shed 4 bases, with 17 bases lying between them. Germline lookup yields CDR1 SNHLY and CDR2 FYNNEI. The CDR3 contains 15 residues. The CDR3 reads CASKNREGSYNEQFF. CDR3 nucleotide sequence: TGTGCCAGCAAAAACAGGGAGGGAAGTTACAATGAGCAGTTCTTC. Combining the CDR3 with reference TRBV2 and TRBJ2-1 gives the whole variable domain EPEVTQTPSHQVTQMGQEVILRCVPISNHLYFYWYRQILGQKVEFLVSFYNNEISEKSEIFDDQFSVERPDGSNFTLKIRSTKLEDSAMYFCASKNREGSYNEQFFGPGTRLTVL.

V usage is TRBV13 and J usage is TRBJ2-1; TRBD2 matches at 8 bases. Trimming cost V 2 bases and J 5 bases; bases outside gene matches: 5. The CDR3 contains 15 residues. CDR1 PRHDT and CDR2 FYEKMQ come from the germline V gene (reference sequence). The CDR3 spells CASSLMRGANNEQFF. DNA of the CDR3: TGTGCCAGCAGCTTAATGCGGGGGGCAAACAATGAGCAGTTCTTC. Variable domain in full (rest from reference TRBV13 and TRBJ2-1): AAGVIQSPRHLIKEKRETATLKCYPIPRHDTVYWYQQGPGQDPQFLISFYEKMQSDKGSIPDRFSAQQFSDYHSELNMSSLELGDSALYFCASSLMRGANNEQFFGPGTRLTVL.

The chain recombines TRBV2 with TRBJ1-1, with D perhaps TRBD1 (6 bases). The germline V gene has CDR1 SNHLY and CDR2 FYNNEI. With 6 bases removed from V and 5 bases from J, the gap between germline ends came to 16 bases. There are 14 residues in the CDR3. Written as DNA, the CDR3 is TGTGCCAGCAGGGACTCACAGGGAGCGACTGAAGCTTTCTTT. Translating gives CASRDSQGATEAFF.

The J gene is TRBJ2-7, the V gene TRBV3-1 (or the pseudogene TRBV3-2), with a weak D call TRBD2 (6 bases). The V gene lost 1 base and the J gene lost 4 bases, with 14 bases spanning the gap. Germline values: CDR1 LGHDT, CDR2 YNNKEL (reference sequence). This CDR3 contains 15 residues. As DNA, the CDR3 is TGTGCCAGCAGCCAAGCGGGGGACGCGAGGTACGAGCAGTACTTC. Its protein product is CASSQAGDARYEQYF.

The chain has TRBV19 and TRBJ2-7; TRBD2 matches 8 bases. The CDR3 is made up of 15 amino acids. Losses at the gene ends were 5 bases for V and 3 bases for J; bases not matched to a gene: 9. Germline values: CDR1 LNHDA, CDR2 SQIVND (reference sequence). As DNA, the CDR3 is TGTGCCAGTAGTCCTCTACCGGGACTAGTCTACGAGCAGTACTTC. Translating gives CASSPLPGLVYEQYF. Combining the CDR3 with reference TRBV19 and TRBJ2-7 gives the whole variable domain DGGITQSPKYLFRKEGQNVTLSCEQNLNHDAMYWYRQDPGQGLRLIYYSQIVNDFQKGDIAEGYSVSREKKESFPLTVTSAQKNPTAFYLCASSPLPGLVYEQYFGPGTRLTVT.

The V gene is TRBV6-1, the J gene TRBJ1-1; D gene ambiguous. This CDR3 comprises 14 residues. Trimming left V 3 bases short and J 2 bases short, with 10 bases between. Germline CDR1 and CDR2: MNHNS and SASEGT. The CDR3 region is CASSEPRDNTEAFF. CDR3 nucleotides: TGTGCCAGCAGTGAGCCCCGGGATAACACTGAAGCTTTCTTT.

The chain has TRBV7-3 and TRBJ2-3; 7 bases align to TRBD2. The J segment lost 1 base and the V segment lost 2 bases, leaving 3 bases of the junction unmatched. Germline V CDR1 and CDR2: SGHTA, FQGTGA. The CDR3 spans 15 residues. CDR3 nucleotide sequence: TGTGCCAGCAGCTTAGACGCGGGGGGCACAGATACGCAGTATTTT. Encoded protein: CASSLDAGGTDTQYF.

The CDR3 loop reads CASSQAGGPAGELFF. The CDR3 DNA follows: TGTGCCAGCAGCCAGGCGGGGGGGCCAGCCGGGGAGCTGTTTTTT. V gene TRBV3-1 (or the pseudogene TRBV3-2) combines with J gene TRBJ2-2, with TRBD2 matching over 9 bases. The CDR3 length is 15 residues. V lost 3 bases to trimming and J lost 6 bases; unmatched junction nucleotides: 5. The germline V gene encodes CDR1 LGHDT and CDR2 YNNKEL (reference sequence).

The chain combines TRBV29-1 with TRBJ1-2; 7 positions agree with TRBD1. The CDR3 has 15 amino acids. Germline CDR1 is SQVTM and CDR2 is ANQGSEA. Trimming took 4 bases from V and 0 from J; bases not matched to a gene: 8. The CDR3 DNA follows: TGCAGCGTTGGAACAGGGGCTTCAGCTAACTATGGCTACACCTTC. This translates into CSVGTGASANYGYTF.

The chain links TRBV28 to TRBJ2-7; TRBD2 agrees at 8 bases. Germline V lookup: CDR1 MDHEN, CDR2 SYDVKM. The CDR3 is 15 residues long. V lost 10 bases and J lost 4; bases outside the gene matches: 15. The CDR3 DNA reads as TGTGCCACCCGGGAAGCGGGGGCCAGGAGGTACGAGCAGTACTTC. Its translation: CATREAGARRYEQYF.

The chain joins TRBV18 to TRBJ2-1; TRBD1 matches 7 bases. Germline CDR1 and CDR2: KGHSH and LQKENI. V was pared by 5 bases and J by 7 bases, with 5 bases of the junction left unmatched. The CDR3 length is 13 residues. The CDR3 reads CASSSTGDNEQFF. The CDR3 nucleotides read TGTGCCAGCTCATCTACAGGGGATAATGAGCAGTTCTTC.

The CDR3 nucleotides read TGTGCCAGCAGCTTTAGAGCAAGCTCCTACAATGAGCAGTTCTTC. It encodes CASSFRASSYNEQFF. The gene calls are TRBV11-2 and TRBJ2-1, with unresolved D. Trimming removed 3 bases from V and 0 bases from J, with 9 bases in between. The CDR3 totals 15 residues. CDR1 and CDR2 from the germline V gene are SGHAT and FQNNGV.